The 27 T cell receptor beta chains listed next were all sequenced from one sample in a study of OX40 agonist ivuxolimab in advanced cancers. TCRdb's table, derived via immunoSEQ multiplex PCR, lists solely in-frame clones and lacks some. In the table there are tens of thousands of clones, around 77% of which are singletons. The sample consisted of CD4+ or CD8+ T cells sorted from blood, taken in a trial of the OX40 agonist ivuxolimab. The source is an adult with an advanced solid tumor such as melanoma, head and neck, liver or kidney cancer.

For the CDR3, the DNA is TGTGCCAGCAGGAAAGCAGGGGGCCCGGCGAGTGAAGCTTTCTTT. Translated: CASRKAGGPASEAFF. The chain has TRBV6-5 and TRBJ1-1; 8 bases line up with TRBD1. Germline loops: CDR1 MNHEY, CDR2 SVGAGI. The CDR3 runs 15 residues. V dropped 6 bases and J dropped 7; count of bases not matched to a gene: 13.

The rearrangement joins TRBV18 to TRBJ1-2; 12 bases align to TRBD1. Germline values: CDR1 KGHSH, CDR2 LQKENI. V was pared by 3 bases and J by 4 bases, with 3 bases of the junction left unmatched. The CDR3 is made up of 15 amino acids. Written as DNA, the CDR3 is TGTGCCAGCTCACCCGGGACAGGGGGCACCTATGGCTACACCTTC. This translates into CASSPGTGGTYGYTF.

This clone has more than one count but fewer than ten. The chain couples TRBV7-9 to TRBJ1-1; D gene unclear. The CDR3 contains 13 residues. The germline CDR1 and CDR2 sequences are SEHNR and FQNEAQ (reference sequence). Trimming stripped 3 bases from V and 2 bases from J, with 7 bases between. CDR3 loop: CASSFAENTEAFF. Here the CDR3 DNA reads TGTGCCAGCAGCTTTGCTGAAAACACTGAAGCTTTCTTT. The complete variable domain, with remaining parts taken from reference TRBV7-9 and TRBJ1-1, reads DTGVSQNPRHKITKRGQNVTFRCDPISEHNRLYWYRQTLGQGPEFLTYFQNEAQLEKSRLLSDRFSAERPKGSFSTLEIQRTEQGDSAMYLCASSFAENTEAFFGQGTRLTVV.

This clone was seen a handful of times. V is TRBV6-5 and J is TRBJ2-3; 8 nucleotides align to TRBD1. This CDR3 has 15 amino acids. Germline V CDR1 and CDR2: MNHEY, SVGAGI. V was clipped by 2 bases and J by 1 base; unmatched bases: 2. In DNA form, the CDR3 reads TGTGCCAGCAGTTACGCGGACAGGGGCACAGATACGCAGTATTTT. It specifies CASSYADRGTDTQYF.

The chain recombines TRBV7-6 with TRBJ1-1; 7 nucleotides match TRBD1. Germline CDR1 is SGHVS and CDR2 is FNYEAQ. J gave up 3 bases and V 2 bases, and 3 bases lay outside the gene matches. The CDR3 runs 14 residues. The CDR3: CASSLQGVDTEAFF. The DNA of the CDR3 is TGTGCCAGCAGCTTACAGGGGGTAGACACTGAAGCTTTCTTT.

The chain joins TRBV5-1 to TRBJ2-5, with 7 bases aligning to TRBD1. Trimming cost V 6 bases and J 4 bases; bases outside gene matches: 9. CDR3 size: 14 residues. In germline, CDR1 is SGHRS, CDR2 YFSETQ. CDR3 coding DNA: TGCGCCAGCAACGGAAGGGGGCGCGGAGAGACCCAGTACTTC. The encoded protein is CASNGRGRGETQYF. The full variable domain, its missing parts supplied by reference TRBV5-1 and TRBJ2-5, is KAGVTQTPRYLIKTRGQQVTLSCSPISGHRSVSWYQQTPGQGLQFLFEYFSETQRNKGNFPGRFSGRQFSNSRSEMNVSTLELGDSALYLCASNGRGRGETQYFGPGTRLLVL.

This sequence joins TRBV28 and TRBJ2-7, with D perhaps matching TRBD1 (7 bases). The CDR3 contains 20 residues. Trimming took 3 bases from V and 4 from J, leaving 31 bases between them. Per germline, CDR1 MDHEN and CDR2 SYDVKM. CDR3 residues: CASSFLRRGQRQTTNYEQYF. CDR3 coding DNA: TGTGCCAGCAGTTTCTTGCGGAGGGGACAGCGTCAAACCACCAATTACGAGCAGTACTTC.

This clone was seen a handful of times. The genes are TRBV5-6 and TRBJ1-6, with D unresolved. V was trimmed by 3 bases and J by 13 bases, leaving 11 bases between them. CDR3 length: 12 residues. Germline CDR1 is SGHDT and CDR2 is YYEEEE. The CDR3 DNA follows: TGTGCCAGCAGCTGGAGTTCTAGTCCCCTCCACTTT. Protein sequence: CASSWSSSPLHF. Full variable domain (missing parts from reference TRBV5-6 and TRBJ1-6): DAGVTQSPTHLIKTRGQQVTLRCSPKSGHDTVSWYQQALGQGPQFIFQYYEEEERQRGNFPDRFSGHQFPNYSSELNVNALLLGDSALYLCASSWSSSPLHFGNGTRLTVT.

This clone has just one count. The rearrangement links TRBV19 to TRBJ1-2; maybe TRBD1 (5 bases). Germline V gene lookup returns CDR1 LNHDA and CDR2 SQIVND (reference sequence). V lost 9 bases and J 3 bases, leaving 17 bases between the germline ends. The CDR3 runs to 14 residues. The CDR3 here is CASWAGPIYYGYTF. CDR3 nucleotide sequence: TGTGCCAGCTGGGCGGGACCGATTTACTATGGCTACACCTTC. Filled out from reference TRBV19 and TRBJ1-2, the complete variable domain reads DGGITQSPKYLFRKEGQNVTLSCEQNLNHDAMYWYRQDPGQGLRLIYYSQIVNDFQKGDIAEGYSVSREKKESFPLTVTSAQKNPTAFYLCASWAGPIYYGYTFGSGTRLTVV.

V is TRBV28 and J is TRBJ2-2; the D gene could be TRBD1 or TRBD2 (5 bases each). CDR1 is MDHEN and CDR2 is SYDVKM in the germline V gene. Trimming removed 4 bases from V and 7 bases from J, with 19 bases in between. The CDR3 loop spans 16 amino acids. The CDR3 loop is CASSSPGTRAGGELFF. As DNA, the CDR3 is TGTGCCAGCAGTTCGCCCGGGACCCGGGCCGGCGGGGAGCTGTTTTTT.

The gene calls are TRBV6-5 and TRBJ2-7, with D unclear. V was trimmed by 1 base and J by 7 bases, leaving 14 bases between them. Germline lookup yields CDR1 MNHEY and CDR2 SVGAGI. CDR3 length: 14 amino acids. This chain's CDR3 is CASSYFGPAREQYF. DNA for the CDR3: TGTGCCAGCAGTTACTTCGGACCCGCTAGAGAGCAGTACTTC.

The chain uses TRBV2 and TRBJ1-6, with D perhaps TRBD1 (5 bases). V shed 2 bases and J shed 7 bases, with 9 bases lying between them. Germline V CDR1 and CDR2: SNHLY, FYNNEI. The length of the CDR3 is 14 residues. The CDR3 DNA reads TGTGCCAGCAGTGAACTTTGGGGGAATTCACCCCTCCACTTT. Translated: CASSELWGNSPLHF.

The table lists this clone with a few counts. Additional DNA sequences in this sample encode the identical CDR3. This chain links TRBV18 with TRBJ2-1; 10 positions match TRBD2. The trim removed 6 bases at V and 0 bases at J, leaving 2 bases unmatched. The germline gives CDR1 KGHSH, CDR2 LQKENI. The CDR3 covers 15 residues. CDR3 loop: CASSPSGGSYNEQFF. CDR3 bases: TGTGCCAGCTCTCCTAGCGGGGGCTCCTACAATGAGCAGTTCTTC.

The CDR3 nucleotides are TGTGCCAGCAGCGTCAGGGGGAGATTTGCAACTAATGAAAAACTGTTTTTT. Translating gives CASSVRGRFATNEKLFF. The chain recombines TRBV7-8 with TRBJ1-4; 7 nucleotides agree with TRBD1. V dropped 5 bases and J dropped 0; count of bases not matched to a gene: 9. Germline V CDR1 and CDR2: SGHVS, FQNEAQ. The CDR3 is 17 amino acids.

V gene TRBV6-6 combines with J gene TRBJ1-2; D may be TRBD1 (5 bases). This CDR3 contains 13 residues. Germline assignment: CDR1 MNHNY and CDR2 SVGAGI (reference sequence). V was pared by 6 bases and J by 3 bases, with 11 bases between. The CDR3 nucleotides are TGTGCCAGCAGCCCCGGGGGGGACTATGGCTACACCTTC. It encodes CASSPGGDYGYTF.

The CDR3 is CASSLTADRGETQYF. In DNA form, the CDR3 reads TGTGCCAGCAGTTTAACCGCGGACAGGGGAGAGACCCAGTACTTC. The genes are TRBV27 and TRBJ2-5, with TRBD1 identical over 9 bases. V gave up 2 bases and J gave up 4 bases; unmatched junction bases: 5. CDR1 is MNHEY, CDR2 SMNVEV, per germline (reference sequence). CDR3 length equals 15 residues.

This clone occurred a few times. The chain couples TRBV5-8 to TRBJ2-1, with D uncertain. The CDR3 totals 11 residues. Trimming removed 2 bases from V and 3 bases from J, with 0 bases in between. Germline V gene sequence: CDR1 SGHTS, CDR2 YDEGEE. CDR3 amino acids: CASSFYNEQFF. The CDR3 DNA reads TGTGCCAGCAGCTTCTACAATGAGCAGTTCTTC. Variable domain in full (rest from reference TRBV5-8 and TRBJ2-1): EAGVTQSPTHLIKTRGQQATLRCSPISGHTSVYWYQQALGLGLQFLLWYDEGEERNRGNFPPRFSGRQFPNYSSELNVNALELEDSALYLCASSFYNEQFFGPGTRLTVL.

The rearrangement joins TRBV19 to TRBJ2-7; 8 positions agree with TRBD1. From germline, CDR1 is LNHDA and CDR2 SQIVND (reference sequence). The J segment lost 3 bases and the V segment lost 10 bases, leaving 5 bases of the junction unmatched. The CDR3 covers 12 residues. The CDR3 sequence: CATGQGIYEQYF. The CDR3 DNA is TGTGCCACCGGACAGGGTATCTACGAGCAGTACTTC.

The gene calls are TRBV28 and TRBJ1-5, with D possibly matching TRBD1 (5 bases). This CDR3 region has 15 residues. The germline V and J ends were trimmed by 6 bases and 0 bases, with 12 bases remaining between them. CDR1 MDHEN and CDR2 SYDVKM come from the germline V gene. The CDR3 spells CASSQRTISNQPQHF. The CDR3, as DNA: TGTGCCAGCAGCCAACGGACAATTAGCAATCAGCCCCAGCATTTT.

The chain is built from TRBV7-6 and TRBJ2-7, with TRBD1 identical over 8 bases. CDR1 and CDR2 (germline): SGHVS, FNYEAQ. V gave up 5 bases and J gave up 7 bases; unmatched junction bases: 28. CDR3 length: 20 residues. This CDR3 reads CASSPSRTGPWGRGFGEQYF. CDR3 nucleotide sequence: TGTGCCAGCAGCCCGTCTCGGACAGGGCCTTGGGGGAGAGGGTTCGGAGAGCAGTACTTC.

This chain joins TRBV7-8 and TRBJ2-1; D tentatively reads TRBD1 or TRBD2 (5 bases each). V gave up 4 bases and J gave up 5 bases, with 15 bases separating them. CDR1 and CDR2 from the germline V gene are SGHVS and FQNEAQ. The CDR3 sequence is 15 residues long. Written as DNA, the CDR3 is TGTGCCAGCAGCTCAGTTCGGGACCCGCACAATGAGCAGTTCTTC. Amino acid sequence: CASSSVRDPHNEQFF.

This clone was counted a few times. This rearrangement joins TRBV28 to TRBJ2-7; D is uncertain. Trimming stripped 6 bases from V and 4 bases from J, with 16 bases between. The CDR3 is made up of 14 amino acids. Germline V gives CDR1 MDHEN, CDR2 SYDVKM. CDR3 protein: CASRLPGQLYEQYF. For the CDR3, the DNA is TGTGCCAGCAGGCTCCCTGGGCAGTTATACGAGCAGTACTTC. The whole variable domain, filled in from reference TRBV28 and TRBJ2-7, reads DVKVTQSSRYLVKRTGEKVFLECVQDMDHENMFWYRQDPGLGLRLIYFSYDVKMKEKGDIPEGYSVSREKKERFSLILESASTNQTSMYLCASRLPGQLYEQYFGPGTRLTVT.

This chain links TRBV28 with TRBJ2-7; TRBD2 matches 9 bases. The V segment lost 6 bases and the J segment 7 bases; nucleotides outside the gene matches: 7. CDR3 length: 13 residues. From germline, CDR1 is MDHEN and CDR2 SYDVKM. The CDR3 bases are TGTGCCAGCAGGACTAGCGGAAGTGAAGAGCAGTACTTC. It encodes CASRTSGSEEQYF.

The table lists this clone with a few counts. For the CDR3, the DNA is TGTGCCAGCAGTGTTATGGGACTGAACACTGAAGCTTTCTTT. Protein product: CASSVMGLNTEAFF. V is TRBV2 and J is TRBJ1-1; D possibly corresponds to TRBD1 (5 bases). Trimming removed 4 bases at V and 0 bases at J, with 9 bases between. Germline V gene sequence: CDR1 SNHLY, CDR2 FYNNEI. The CDR3 contains 14 residues.

The V gene is TRBV28, the J gene TRBJ1-2, with 11 bases identical to TRBD1. The CDR3 consists of 14 residues. Trimming cost V 5 bases and J 5 bases; bases outside gene matches: 4. The V gene's germline CDR1 is MDHEN and CDR2 SYDVKM. The CDR3 protein is CASSLGTGGYGYTF. CDR3 nucleotides: TGTGCCAGCAGTCTGGGGACAGGGGGTTATGGCTACACCTTC.

The chain couples TRBV7-8 to TRBJ2-5; maybe TRBD2 (5 bases). Trimming left V 5 bases short and J 5 bases short, with 12 bases between. CDR3 length equals 13 residues. The germline V gene encodes CDR1 SGHVS and CDR2 FQNEAQ. This CDR3 reads CASSRGLMETQYF. Here the CDR3 DNA reads TGTGCCAGCAGCCGAGGGTTGATGGAGACCCAGTACTTC.

The rearrangement joins TRBV2 to TRBJ1-5, with TRBD1 as a possible D gene (6 bases). V was clipped by 4 bases and J by 2 bases, with 9 bases between them. This CDR3 is 14 amino acids long. Per the germline V gene, CDR1 is SNHLY and CDR2 is FYNNEI. Here the CDR3 reads CASSGQAGNQPQHF. DNA for the CDR3: TGTGCCAGCAGTGGACAGGCCGGCAATCAGCCCCAGCATTTT.